This entry lists 21 T cell receptor beta chains sequenced from one sample in a study of blood T cells in healthy people across ages. A sample-barcoded 5' primer and a J-beta primer mix were used in a second PCR of roughly 7 to 11 cycles. TCRdb reanalysed the 5' RACE reads using MiXCR and keeps one entry per CDR3 protein. The data hold about 750,000 distinct CDR3 sequences, with approximately 55% observed a single time. The sequenced material came from blood. Receptors were obtained from a man at least 80 years old in good health.

The chain has TRBV6-2 or TRBV6-3 and TRBJ2-4, with TRBD2 matching 7 bases. The J call may be in error: the DNA end matches TRBJ2-7 better. Germline V CDR1 and CDR2: MNHEY, SVGEGT. The CDR3 contains 14 residues. The CDR3 sequence is CASVESSGVYEQYF. CDR3 coding DNA: TGTGCCAGCGTCGAATCTAGCGGAGTCTACGAGCAGTACTTC.

This clonotype appeared a few times. This chain uses TRBV10-2 with TRBJ2-1; D is tentatively TRBD1 or TRBD2 (5 bases each). CDR3 size: 15 residues. Germline V gives CDR1 WSHSY, CDR2 SAAADI. V lost 6 bases and J 3 bases, leaving 15 bases between the germline ends. CDR3 protein: CASRPMGDLYNEQFF. CDR3 DNA: TGCGCCAGCAGACCCATGGGGGACCTCTACAATGAGCAGTTCTTC.

The rearrangement joins TRBV5-1 to TRBJ1-4; TRBD1 might be the D (6 bases). CDR1 and CDR2 from the germline V gene are SGHRS and YFSETQ. V shed 5 bases and J shed 4 bases, with 15 bases lying between them. This CDR3 has 15 amino acids. The CDR3 region has the DNA TGCGCCAGCAGGCCGTCGGGACAAAATAATGAAAAACTGTTTTTT. Translated, it gives CASRPSGQNNEKLFF.

This sequence joins TRBV7-9 and TRBJ2-3; D gene uncertain. The V gene's germline CDR1 is SEHNR and CDR2 FQNEAQ (reference sequence). The CDR3 runs 12 residues. The V end lost 3 bases, the J end lost 4 bases, and 5 bases lay between the germline ends. CDR3 sequence (DNA): TGTGCCAGCAGCTTCACGCCAGATACGCAGTATTTT. This translates into CASSFTPDTQYF.

This clonotype was seen once. The chain couples TRBV5-1 to TRBJ2-1, with TRBD2 identical over 12 bases. With 4 bases clipped from V and 10 bases from J, the junction kept 9 bases outside the gene matches. In germline, CDR1 is SGHRS, CDR2 YFSETQ. The CDR3 contains 15 residues. This CDR3 is CASSPLAGGGAEQFF. The DNA for the CDR3 is TGCGCCAGCAGCCCACTAGCGGGAGGCGGAGCGGAGCAGTTCTTC.

The rearrangement joins TRBV5-1 to TRBJ2-1; 10 nucleotides match TRBD2. The CDR3 spans 16 residues. Germline V gene sequence: CDR1 SGHRS, CDR2 YFSETQ. V lost 4 bases, J lost 7 bases, and 11 bases stayed unmatched. The CDR3 spells CASSPVLAGVMNEQFF. The CDR3 DNA reads as TGCGCCAGCAGCCCCGTTCTAGCGGGAGTTATGAATGAGCAGTTCTTC.

The chain combines TRBV5-1 with TRBJ2-5, with TRBD1 matching over 7 bases. After removal of 7 bases from V and 13 bases from J, the junction contained 19 bases not matched to a gene. Germline values: CDR1 SGHRS, CDR2 YFSETQ. CDR3 size: 14 residues. This chain's CDR3 is CASQTGTEGNERYF. CDR3 sequence (DNA): TGCGCCAGCCAAACCGGGACAGAGGGTAATGAGCGGTACTTC.

The V call is TRBV5-1, the J call TRBJ2-1; 8 positions agree with TRBD2. J gave up 5 bases and V 5 bases, and 9 bases lay outside the gene matches. Per the germline V gene, CDR1 is SGHRS and CDR2 is YFSETQ. CDR3 length: 15 residues. As DNA, the CDR3 is TGCGCCAGCAGTCCGAGCGGGAGAAGAGACAATGAGCAGTTCTTC. The encoded protein is CASSPSGRRDNEQFF.

The chain combines TRBV29-1 with TRBJ1-4, with unresolved D. Trimming took 6 bases from V and 8 from J, leaving 22 bases between them. The germline V gene encodes CDR1 SQVTM and CDR2 ANQGSEA. CDR3 size: 15 residues. In DNA form, the CDR3 reads TGCAGCGTCACCAACCCGGGTTCCGGTGGGGAAAAACTGTTTTTT. Translating it yields CSVTNPGSGGEKLFF. The complete variable domain, with remaining parts taken from reference TRBV29-1 and TRBJ1-4, reads SAVISQKPSRDICQRGTSLTIQCQVDSQVTMMFWYRQQPGQSLTLIATANQGSEATYESGFVIDKFPISRPNLTFSTLTVSNMSPEDSSIYLCSVTNPGSGGEKLFFGSGTQLSVL.

The table lists this clonotype with a count of one. The chain is built from TRBV27 and TRBJ2-7, with 9 bases fitting TRBD1. CDR3 length: 15 residues. Germline CDR1 is MNHEY and CDR2 is SMNVEV (reference sequence). The J segment lost 0 bases and the V segment lost 7 bases, leaving 7 bases of the junction unmatched. The CDR3 loop is CASTPGQGFSYEQYF. DNA of the CDR3: TGTGCCAGCACCCCGGGACAGGGATTCTCCTACGAGCAGTACTTC.

This clonotype was seen only a few times. CDR3: CASSQGDEQFF. CDR3 sequence (DNA): TGTGCCAGCTCCCAGGGGGATGAGCAGTTCTTC. The chain is built from TRBV12-3 or TRBV12-4 and TRBJ2-1, with 7 bases that match TRBD1. CDR3 length: 11 residues. The trim removed 8 bases at V and 8 bases at J, leaving 3 bases unmatched.

This clonotype occurred a few times. V gene TRBV7-2 combines with J gene TRBJ2-3, with 9 nucleotides matching TRBD2. The CDR3 has 15 residues. Losses at the gene ends were 1 base for V and 6 bases for J; bases not matched to a gene: 5. Germline V lookup: CDR1 SGHTA, CDR2 FQGNSA. The CDR3 nucleotides are TGTGCCAGCAGCTTAGATGGCGGGAGGGAGGATACGCAGTATTTT. This sequence encodes CASSLDGGREDTQYF.

This clonotype occurred once. This sequence joins TRBV20-1 and TRBJ1-1, with no clear D. CDR1 is DFQATT, CDR2 SNEGSKA, per germline (reference sequence). The CDR3 totals 11 residues. The CDR3 nucleotides are TGCAGCTTGAGGGTCCGTACTGAAGCTTTCTTT. The encoded protein is CSLRVRTEAFF.

This rearrangement joins TRBV18 to TRBJ2-3, with D perhaps TRBD2 (5 bases). The CDR3 contains 14 residues. Trimming shortened V by 0 bases and J by 14 bases, and 18 bases separated the two germline ends. CDR1 and CDR2 (germline): KGHSH, LQKENI. The CDR3 DNA is TGTGCCAGCTCACCACCGGTCGGGGTTAGATACGCGTATTTT. It encodes CASSPPVGVRYAYF. The full variable domain, its missing parts supplied by reference TRBV18 and TRBJ2-3, is NAGVMQNPRHLVRRRGQEARLRCSPMKGHSHVYWYRQLPEEGLKFMVYLQKENIIDESGMPKERFSAEFPKEGPSILRIQQVVRGDSAAYFCASSPPVGVRYAYFGPGTRLTVL.

This rearrangement joins TRBV5-1 to TRBJ2-4, with 7 bases identical to TRBD1. Trimming took 4 bases from V and 1 from J; bases not matched to a gene: 8. In germline, CDR1 is SGHRS, CDR2 YFSETQ. This CDR3 is 16 amino acids long. CDR3 nucleotide sequence: TGCGCCAGCAGCCTGACAGGGATCCTGGCCAAAAACATTCAGTACTTC. Translating it yields CASSLTGILAKNIQYF. The full variable domain, completed using reference TRBV5-1 and TRBJ2-4, is KAGVTQTPRYLIKTRGQQVTLSCSPISGHRSVSWYQQTPGQGLQFLFEYFSETQRNKGNFPGRFSGRQFSNSRSEMNVSTLELGDSALYLCASSLTGILAKNIQYFGAGTRLSVL.

The rearrangement joins TRBV20-1 to TRBJ2-5; 7 nucleotides line up with TRBD1. The last part of the DNA fits TRBJ2-7 better; the J call may be wrong. Germline V gene data show CDR1 as DFQATT and CDR2 as SNEGSKA (reference sequence). This CDR3 has 13 residues. The CDR3 bases are TGCAGTGCTAGAAAGGGGGCGATGTACGAGCAGTACTTC. Its protein is CSARKGAMYEQYF.

The chain couples TRBV12-3 or TRBV12-4 to TRBJ2-1, with 9 positions matching TRBD2. This CDR3 has 15 amino acids. V was pared by 5 bases and J by 9 bases, with 11 bases of the junction left unmatched. In DNA form, the CDR3 reads TGTGCCAGCAGTCAGGGCAGAGCGGGAGGAGGTGAGCAGTTCTTC. Its protein product is CASSQGRAGGGEQFF.

The V gene is TRBV6-1, the J gene TRBJ2-1; D not certain. V lost 1 base and J lost 3, with 13 bases in between. CDR1 is MNHNS, CDR2 SASEGT, per germline. The CDR3 runs 16 residues. For the CDR3, the DNA is TGTGCCAGCAGTGAAGTGGGCCAAGCCGGCTACAATGAGCAGTTCTTC. Translation: CASSEVGQAGYNEQFF.

This clonotype was observed a few times. The rearrangement links TRBV20-1 to TRBJ2-3, with 9 bases identical to TRBD1. This CDR3 contains 15 residues. Germline values: CDR1 DFQATT, CDR2 SNEGSKA (reference sequence). After removal of 0 bases from V and 3 bases from J, the junction contained 4 bases not matched to a gene. The CDR3 DNA reads as TGCAGTGCTAGAGATCCGGGACAGGGAACAGATACGCAGTATTTT. As protein: CSARDPGQGTDTQYF.

A note on this clonotype: At one end, the junction sequence differs from germline, possibly due to a read error. The chain has TRBV5-6 and TRBJ1-2; 7 bases match TRBD1. The CDR3 covers 16 residues. Germline-derived CDR1 and CDR2 are SGHDT and YYEEEE. For the CDR3, the DNA is TGTGTCAGCAGCTTTCTCACGGGACAGCTCTTGGCTGGCTACACCTTC. Translation: CVSSFLTGQLLAGYTF.

As regards this clonotype: One end of the junction varies from germline; a read error may be responsible. The DNA of the CDR3 is TGCGGCGTCGTACTAGCGGGAGGGCGTGATGAGACCCAGTACTTC. This translates into CGVVLAGGRDETQYF. The gene calls are TRBV29-1 and TRBJ2-7, with 13 bases fitting TRBD2. The J call may be incorrect, as the DNA end agrees better with TRBJ2-5. This CDR3 is 15 amino acids long. CDR1 SQVTM and CDR2 ANQGSEA come from the germline V gene.